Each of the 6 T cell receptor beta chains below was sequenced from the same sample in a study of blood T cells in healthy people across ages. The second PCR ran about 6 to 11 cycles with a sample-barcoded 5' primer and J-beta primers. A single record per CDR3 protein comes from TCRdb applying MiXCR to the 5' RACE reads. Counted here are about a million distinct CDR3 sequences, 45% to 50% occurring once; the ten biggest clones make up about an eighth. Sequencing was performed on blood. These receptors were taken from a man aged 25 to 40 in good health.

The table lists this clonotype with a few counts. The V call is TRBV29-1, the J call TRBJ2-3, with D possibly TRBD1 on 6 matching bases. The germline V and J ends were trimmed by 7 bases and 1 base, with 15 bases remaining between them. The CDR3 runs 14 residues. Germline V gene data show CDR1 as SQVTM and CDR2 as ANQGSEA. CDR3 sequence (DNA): TGCAGCGGGGATGGGGGCGGCCGCACAGATACGCAGTATTTT. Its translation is CSGDGGGRTDTQYF.

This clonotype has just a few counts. The CDR3 region has the DNA TGTGCCAGCAGTGACTTGGAAGCTTTAGCGTATGGCTACACCTTC. It specifies CASSDLEALAYGYTF. The rearrangement uses TRBV12-3 or TRBV12-4 and TRBJ1-2; D unresolved. V was shortened by 5 bases and J by 5 bases, with 18 bases between the two germline ends. The CDR3 is 15 residues long.

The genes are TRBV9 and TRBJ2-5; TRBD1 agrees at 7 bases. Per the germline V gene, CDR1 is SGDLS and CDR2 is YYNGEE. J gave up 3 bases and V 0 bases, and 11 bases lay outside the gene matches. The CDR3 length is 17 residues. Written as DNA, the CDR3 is TGTGCCAGCAGCGTAGGATCCCGAACCACAGGGGAAGAGACCCAGTACTTC. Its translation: CASSVGSRTTGEETQYF.

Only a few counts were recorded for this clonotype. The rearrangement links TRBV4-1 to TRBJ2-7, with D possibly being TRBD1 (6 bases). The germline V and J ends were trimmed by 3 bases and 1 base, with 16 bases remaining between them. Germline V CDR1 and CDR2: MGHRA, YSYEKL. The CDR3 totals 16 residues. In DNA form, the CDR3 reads TGCGCCAGCAGCCACGCACAGGGCCAGGGTTCCTACGAGCAGTACTTC. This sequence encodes CASSHAQGQGSYEQYF.

The CDR3 loop reads CASSRETGAGETQYF. CDR3 sequence (DNA): TGTGCCAGCAGCAGGGAGACAGGGGCTGGGGAGACCCAGTACTTC. The chain couples TRBV7-8 to TRBJ2-5, with 8 bases matching TRBD1. V gave up 5 bases and J gave up 5 bases; unmatched junction bases: 10. This CDR3 region has 15 residues. Germline V gives CDR1 SGHVS, CDR2 FQNEAQ. Looking up the rest from reference TRBV7-8 and TRBJ2-5 gives the full variable domain: GAGVSQSPRYKVAKRGQDVALRCDPISGHVSLFWYQQALGQGPEFLTYFQNEAQLDKSGLPSDRFFAERPEGSVSTLKIQRTQQEDSAVYLCASSRETGAGETQYFGPGTRLLVL.

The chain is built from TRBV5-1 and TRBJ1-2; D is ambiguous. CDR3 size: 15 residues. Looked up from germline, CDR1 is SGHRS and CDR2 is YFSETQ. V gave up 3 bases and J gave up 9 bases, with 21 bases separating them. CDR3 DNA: TGCGCCAGCAGCTCTGGAGGGCAAACCCGACGGAGCTACACCTTC. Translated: CASSSGGQTRRSYTF.